The clone carrying this T cell receptor beta chain came up once. Its antigen is still unknown. This sample stems from a study of CD8 T cells in Susac syndrome. Study conclusions and caveats: Susac syndrome CD8+ repertoires were clonally expanded, most strongly in CD8+ TEMRA cells.

Reverse transcription used about 0.5 to 1 ug RNA and random hexamers. Using its own MiXCR run on the immunoSEQ multiplex PCR reads, TCRdb lists one record per CDR3 protein. The data contain about 82,000 distinct CDR3 sequences, 95% to 97% of them singletons. This CDR3 is built from 15 residues. The germline gives CDR1 DFQATT, CDR2 SNEGSKA (reference sequence). V was pared by 6 bases and J by 9 bases, with 19 bases of the junction left unmatched. This sequence joins TRBV20-1 and TRBJ1-1, with 7 bases identical to TRBD1. The clonotype originates from a human donor with Susac syndrome. Sequencing was done on a sample of CD8+ T cells from PBMCs. CDR3 nucleotide sequence: TGCAGTGCCGCAGGGGGGGATGGGGCCGCTATGAAAGCTTTCTTT. Translated, it gives CSAAGGDGAAMKAFF.